The 7 T cell receptor beta chains in this list originate from one sample, sequenced in a study of blood T cell repertoires in COVID-19. TCRdb's table, derived via immunoSEQ multiplex PCR, lists solely in-frame clones and lacks some. The profile covers some 150,000 clones, with roughly 88% appearing a single time and approximately 1.5% taken by the ten largest. Sequenced: peripheral blood. These receptors were obtained from a woman between 55 and 75 years old with acute or convalescent COVID-19.

The chain recombines TRBV6-4 with TRBJ1-5; D unclear. The germline V and J ends were trimmed by 6 bases and 3 bases, with 9 bases remaining between them. This CDR3 has 13 residues. CDR1 and CDR2 from the germline V gene are MRHNA and SNTAGT. The DNA for the CDR3 is TGTGCCAGCAGCGTACAGTACAATCAGCCCCAGCATTTT. Encoded protein: CASSVQYNQPQHF.

The rearrangement joins TRBV18 to TRBJ1-2; TRBD1 agrees at 10 bases. V lost 6 bases to trimming and J lost 5 bases; unmatched junction nucleotides: 6. Germline CDR1 and CDR2: KGHSH and LQKENI. The CDR3 totals 14 residues. Here the CDR3 reads CASSSTGGEYGYTF. The CDR3 coding sequence is TGTGCCAGCTCGTCGACAGGGGGCGAGTATGGCTACACCTTC.

The J gene is TRBJ1-1, the V gene TRBV6-6, with D uncertain. Trimming pared 2 bases from V and 4 bases from J, leaving 8 bases between. The CDR3 sequence is 13 residues long. The V gene's germline CDR1 is MNHNY and CDR2 SVGAGI (reference sequence). The CDR3 region is CASSYDLTTEAFF. CDR3 sequence (DNA): TGTGCCAGCAGTTACGACTTGACCACTGAAGCTTTCTTT.

The chain's CDR3 is CASSLWGGQAMETQYF. The CDR3 coding sequence is TGTGCCAGCAGTTTATGGGGGGGACAGGCCATGGAGACCCAGTACTTC. The chain employs TRBV28 and TRBJ2-5; 8 positions agree with TRBD1. Germline V gene lookup returns CDR1 MDHEN and CDR2 SYDVKM. This CDR3 is built from 16 residues. V dropped 0 bases and J dropped 5; count of bases not matched to a gene: 8.

Here the CDR3 reads CASSLVGSETNYGYTF. CDR3 bases: TGTGCCAGCAGCTTAGTTGGAAGCGAGACTAACTATGGCTACACCTTC. The V and J genes are TRBV7-8 and TRBJ1-2; D gene uncertain. This CDR3 contains 16 residues. The germline V and J ends were trimmed by 1 base and 0 bases, with 12 bases remaining between them. Germline V gene lookup returns CDR1 SGHVS and CDR2 FQNEAQ.

This rearrangement joins TRBV7-2 to TRBJ2-5; 9 bases fit TRBD1. This CDR3 spans 16 amino acids. Germline lookup yields CDR1 SGHTA and CDR2 FQGNSA. Losses at the gene ends were 3 bases for V and 4 bases for J; bases not matched to a gene: 9. In nucleotides, the CDR3 is TGTGCCAGCAGCTTTACCGGGACAGGGCTTGGAGAGACCCAGTACTTC. Translation gives CASSFTGTGLGETQYF.

This chain uses TRBV11-3 with TRBJ1-3, with a possible D match to TRBD1 (5 bases). The CDR3 extends over 13 amino acids. The V and J ends lost 4 bases and 4 bases respectively, with 8 bases between them. The germline V gene has CDR1 SGHNT and CDR2 YENEEA. The CDR3 reads CASSSGLGNTIYF. The CDR3 DNA reads TGTGCCAGCAGCTCGGGACTCGGAAACACCATATATTTT.